This TCR beta chain appears in the sequencing data of a study of HIV-infected patients and healthy controls. Whole-study findings and limits: Significantly higher mean Gini indices appeared in HIV-infected repertoires, possibly reflecting oligoclonality. Diversity differences between study cohorts were not due to their slight age and sex differences.

500 ng RNA was reverse transcribed with alpha and beta constant-region primers. Separate chain-specific third strand synthesis with multiplexing indices produced the alpha and beta libraries. In TCRdb, the 5' RACE reads were re-called with MiXCR into one record per CDR3 protein. The sample records 15,000 to 20,000 distinct CDR3 sequences, 8% to 10% being singletons. Within the sample, this clonotype is medium-sized. The antigen is unknown. Whole blood was used without fractionation, so all unsorted peripheral T cells were included. This TCR derives from an adult in good health. Sequencing input: blood.

The CDR3 protein is CASSSSDRNYEQYF. As DNA, the CDR3 is TGTGCCAGCAGCTCCTCGGACAGAAACTACGAGCAGTACTTC. V gene TRBV28 combines with J gene TRBJ2-7; D is possibly TRBD1 (6 bases). Per the germline V gene, CDR1 is MDHEN and CDR2 is SYDVKM. V shed 6 bases and J shed 3 bases, with 15 bases lying between them. The CDR3 has 14 residues.